What follows is one T cell receptor beta chain and its context. Both 60 Vbeta primers and 13 Jbeta primers went into the PCR. Sequenced by immunoSEQ multiplex PCR; TCRdb stores in-frame clones only, minus some. Among 150,000 to 200,000 clones listed, approximately 85% were seen once. The entry originates in a study of cytomegalovirus exposure and HLA in healthy donors. About the study: Unique TCR beta sequences numbering approximately 120 million came from approximately 180 million T cells in an earlier analysis.

With 6 bases removed from V and 4 bases from J, the gap between germline ends came to 16 bases. This CDR3 spans 14 amino acids. Germline lookup yields CDR1 MNHNS and CDR2 SASEGT. The receptor comes from a man between 18 and 29 years old in good health and CMV-seropositive. The chain joins TRBV6-1 to TRBJ2-7; tentative D call: TRBD1 (8 bases). The sample taken for sequencing was PBMCs. The CDR3 DNA follows: TGTGCCAGCAGACGAGGACAGGGAGGGTACGAGCAGTACTTC. Its protein is CASRRGQGGYEQYF.